This TCR beta chain was recorded in a study of glioma-infiltrating T cells after dendritic cell vaccination. The protocol was immunoSEQ multiplex PCR, while the TCRdb copy is restricted to in-frame clones and leaves out a portion. The data show just under 60,000 clones, 70% to 85% seen once. CDR1 SGHTA and CDR2 FQGTGA come from the germline V gene. CDR3 length equals 14 residues. V dropped 1 base and J dropped 5 bases, with 11 bases sitting between them. The time point here: after dendritic cell vaccination, including at tumor progression/relapse. The source material was blood, sampled after dendritic cell vaccination. This sequence was found in a human donor with glioblastoma. The chain carries TRBV7-3 and TRBJ2-5; a possible D gene is TRBD2 (6 bases). The CDR3, as DNA: TGTGCCAGCAGCTTAAATGGGGAGGTGGAGACCCAGTACTTC. Translated: CASSLNGEVETQYF.